This T cell receptor beta chain was sequenced in a study of cytomegalovirus exposure and HLA in healthy donors. The PCR was carried out with 60 Vbeta primers and 13 Jbeta primers. The assay was immunoSEQ multiplex PCR, and TCRdb's table has in-frame clones only and misses some. Of some 190,000 clones listed, around four fifths were seen once; the top ten hold around 1.6%. Sequenced material: PBMCs. The TCR sequence derives from a man in his forties or fifties in good health and CMV-seropositive.

Here the CDR3 reads CASSEAPRGRFGNTIYF. CDR3 bases: TGTGCCAGCAGTGAAGCGCCTAGGGGGCGCTTTGGAAACACCATATATTTT. The chain employs TRBV2 and TRBJ1-3, with 7 positions matching TRBD1. Losses at the gene ends were 0 bases for V and 3 bases for J; bases not matched to a gene: 8. CDR1 SNHLY and CDR2 FYNNEI come from the germline V gene. This CDR3 is 17 amino acids long. Together with reference TRBV2 and TRBJ1-3, the CDR3 gives the full variable domain: EPEVTQTPSHQVTQMGQEVILRCVPISNHLYFYWYRQILGQKVEFLVSFYNNEISEKSEIFDDQFSVERPDGSNFTLKIRSTKLEDSAMYFCASSEAPRGRFGNTIYFGEGSWLTVV.